This TCR beta chain was obtained from a study of T cell responses to AZD1222 COVID-19 vaccine. Using immunoSEQ multiplex PCR, the repertoire was profiled, and TCRdb retains in-frame clones only, with some absent. Here the sample spans approximately 100,000 clones, roughly nine tenths being singletons. General study points: The breadth and depth of Spike-specific TCRs increased once two AZD1222 doses had been given. Clonal diversity may have been underestimated, and the donors were mostly white British, with more females than males. In all cases, repertoires were sampled only after the peak T cell response.

Pooling of second doses given at about 4 or about 12 weeks was done. Concerning this clone: What it binds is not known.

V shed 1 base and J shed 4 bases, with 15 bases lying between them. The CDR3 loop spans 16 amino acids. The V gene's germline CDR1 is SGHDT and CDR2 YYEEEE. The chain is built from TRBV5-6 and TRBJ2-1; maybe TRBD2 (5 bases). Sample: peripheral blood, taken 28 days after the second AZD1222 dose. This receptor was identified in an adult who received the AZD1222 COVID-19 vaccine. CDR3 DNA sequence: TGTGCCAGCAGCTTGTGGGAGAAATCGTTTTACAATGAGCAGTTCTTC. Translated, it gives CASSLWEKSFYNEQFF.